This TCR beta chain was found in a study of blood T cell repertoires in COVID-19. Overall study: Material from acute and convalescent COVID-19 was sourced from the United States, Italy and Spain.

Assignments of participants to cohorts depended upon their own reported clinical history. The authors' processing: Amplification of reference gene primers was used by the study to estimate nucleated cell counts. Profiled with immunoSEQ multiplex PCR; TCRdb holds only in-frame clones, not every one. The DNA gave D and trimming, while V, J and clone size come from that table. The sample lists roughly 200,000 clones; 80% to 85% were seen once. The receptor was derived from a woman aged 30 to 39 who had been exposed to COVID-19. Material: PBMCs or T cells enriched from blood (not recorded which).

CDR3 in DNA: TGTGCCAGTAGTCTCAGGTTATCATATAGCACAGATACGCAGTATTTT. It yields the protein CASSLRLSYSTDTQYF. The chain recombines TRBV19 with TRBJ2-3; D is unclear. V gave up 5 bases and J gave up 0 bases, with 15 bases separating them. The CDR3 sequence is 16 residues long. In germline, CDR1 is LNHDA, CDR2 SQIVND (reference sequence).